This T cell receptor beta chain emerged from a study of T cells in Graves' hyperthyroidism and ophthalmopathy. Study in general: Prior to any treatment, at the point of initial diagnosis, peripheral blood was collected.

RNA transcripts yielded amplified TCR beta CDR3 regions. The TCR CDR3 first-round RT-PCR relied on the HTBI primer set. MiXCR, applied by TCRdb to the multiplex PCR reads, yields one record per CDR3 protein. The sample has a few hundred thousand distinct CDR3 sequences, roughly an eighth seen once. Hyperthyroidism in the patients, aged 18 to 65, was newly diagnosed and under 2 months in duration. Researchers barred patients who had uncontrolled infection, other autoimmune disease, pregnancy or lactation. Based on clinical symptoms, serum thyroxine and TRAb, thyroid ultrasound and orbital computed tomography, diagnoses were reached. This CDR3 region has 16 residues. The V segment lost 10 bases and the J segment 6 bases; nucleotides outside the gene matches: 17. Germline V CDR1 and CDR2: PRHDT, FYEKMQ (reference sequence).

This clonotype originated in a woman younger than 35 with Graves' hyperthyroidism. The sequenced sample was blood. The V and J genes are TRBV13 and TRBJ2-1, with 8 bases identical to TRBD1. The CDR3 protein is CATTSRGTGQGNEQFF. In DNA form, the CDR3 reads TGTGCCACCACGTCACGGGGGACCGGACAGGGCAATGAGCAGTTCTTC.